The text below deals with one TCR beta chain. Antigen unknown. The length of the CDR3 is 13 residues. Germline values: CDR1 MNHNY, CDR2 SVGAGI (reference sequence). The data originate from a study of T cells expressing NK-cell markers. The study, taken as a whole, reports: More than five of the donors carried dominant NKG2C+ clonotypes that took up about 1.0-7.0% of their CD8+ T cells.

Scientists made TCR beta cDNA using 5'RACE template switching with UMIs. TCRdb re-called the 5' RACE reads; every CDR3 protein appears as one record, without DNA. Its listing shows about 460,000 distinct CDR3 sequences. This receptor was taken from a woman between 45 and 65 years old in good health. The sequenced sample consisted of blood T cells: a sorted CD56 or NKG2C T cell subset, CD4+ or CD8+ T cells, or bulk PBMC T cells (not recorded which). V usage is TRBV6-6 and J usage is TRBJ1-2; TCRdb picks TRBD1, but there is no DNA to check that call. The CDR3 spells CASIGGQGGGYTF.